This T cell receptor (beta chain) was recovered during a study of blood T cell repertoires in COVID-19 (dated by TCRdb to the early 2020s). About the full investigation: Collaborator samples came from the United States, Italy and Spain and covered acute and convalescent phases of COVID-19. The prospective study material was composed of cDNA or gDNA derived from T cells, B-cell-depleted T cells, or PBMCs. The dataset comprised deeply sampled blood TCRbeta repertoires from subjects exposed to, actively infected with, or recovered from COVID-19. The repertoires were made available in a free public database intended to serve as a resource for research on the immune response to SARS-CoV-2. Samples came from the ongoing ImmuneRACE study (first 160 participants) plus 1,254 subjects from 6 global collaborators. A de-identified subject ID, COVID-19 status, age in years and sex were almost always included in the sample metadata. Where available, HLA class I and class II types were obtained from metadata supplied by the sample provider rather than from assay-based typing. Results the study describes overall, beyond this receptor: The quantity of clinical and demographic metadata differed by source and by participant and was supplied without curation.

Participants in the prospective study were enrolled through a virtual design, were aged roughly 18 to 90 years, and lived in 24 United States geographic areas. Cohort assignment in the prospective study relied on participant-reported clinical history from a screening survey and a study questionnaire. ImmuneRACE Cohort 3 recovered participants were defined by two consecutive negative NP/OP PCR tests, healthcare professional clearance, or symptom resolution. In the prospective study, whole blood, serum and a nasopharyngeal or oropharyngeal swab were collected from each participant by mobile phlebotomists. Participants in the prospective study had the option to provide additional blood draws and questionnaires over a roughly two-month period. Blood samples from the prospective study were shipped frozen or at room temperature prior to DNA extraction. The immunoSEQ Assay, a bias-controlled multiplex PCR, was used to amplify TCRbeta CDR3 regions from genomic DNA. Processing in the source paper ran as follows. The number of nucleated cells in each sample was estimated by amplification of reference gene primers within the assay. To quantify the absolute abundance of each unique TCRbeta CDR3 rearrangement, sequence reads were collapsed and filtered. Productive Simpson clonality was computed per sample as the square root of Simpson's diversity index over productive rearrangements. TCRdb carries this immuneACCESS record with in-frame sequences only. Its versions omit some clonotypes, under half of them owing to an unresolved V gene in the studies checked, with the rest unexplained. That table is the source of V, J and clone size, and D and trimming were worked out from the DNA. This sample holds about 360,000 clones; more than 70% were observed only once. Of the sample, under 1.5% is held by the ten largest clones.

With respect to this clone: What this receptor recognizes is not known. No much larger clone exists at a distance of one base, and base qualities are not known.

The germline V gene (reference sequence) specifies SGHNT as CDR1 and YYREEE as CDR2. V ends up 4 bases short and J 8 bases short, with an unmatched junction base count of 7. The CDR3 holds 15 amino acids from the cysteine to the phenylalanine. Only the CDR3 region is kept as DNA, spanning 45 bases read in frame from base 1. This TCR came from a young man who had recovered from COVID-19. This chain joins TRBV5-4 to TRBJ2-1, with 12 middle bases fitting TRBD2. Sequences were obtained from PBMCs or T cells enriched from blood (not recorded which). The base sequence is TGTGCCAGCAGCGACCGGACTAGCGGGGCTGATGAGCAGTTCTTC. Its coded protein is CASSDRTSGADEQFF.